These 4 T cell receptor beta chains were all obtained from the same sample, sequenced in a study of shared clonotypes between healthy human individuals. The table came from immunoSEQ multiplex PCR; TCRdb's copy has only in-frame clones and leaves some out. The table records about 2.1 million clones, just over 90% of them present only once. Naive-designated CD8 cells lacked CD45RO, were positively enriched for CCR7, and omitted terminally differentiated effector memory CD45RA+ cells. Sample: naive CD8+ T cells from PBMCs. Source of these receptors: a man aged 18-30 years in good health. Some clones in this sample may be carry-over from other donors' samples.

The chain combines TRBV7-8 with TRBJ2-1; TRBD2 matches 11 bases. The CDR3 covers 16 residues. V gave up 5 bases and J gave up 8 bases; unmatched junction bases: 11. Germline V CDR1 and CDR2: SGHVS, FQNEAQ. Here the CDR3 reads CASSLTGSSGRYEQFF. The DNA for the CDR3 is TGTGCCAGCAGCCTAACCGGTTCTAGCGGGAGGTATGAGCAGTTCTTC.

The chain recombines TRBV28 with TRBJ2-3; maybe TRBD2 (6 bases). The V and J ends lost 1 base and 2 bases respectively, with 13 bases between them. The CDR3 has 16 amino acids. Germline CDR1 is MDHEN and CDR2 is SYDVKM. CDR3 sequence: CASSLSGEAVTDTQYF. In nucleotides, the CDR3 is TGTGCCAGCAGTTTATCCGGGGAGGCAGTCACAGATACGCAGTATTTT. Combining the CDR3 with reference TRBV28 and TRBJ2-3 gives the whole variable domain DVKVTQSSRYLVKRTGEKVFLECVQDMDHENMFWYRQDPGLGLRLIYFSYDVKMKEKGDIPEGYSVSREKKERFSLILESASTNQTSMYLCASSLSGEAVTDTQYFGPGTRLTVL.

The V gene is TRBV7-6, the J gene TRBJ1-3; D is ambiguous. Germline V CDR1 and CDR2: SGHVS, FNYEAQ. This CDR3 spans 16 amino acids. The V end was cut by 5 bases, the J end by 0 bases, with 14 bases between. CDR3 region: CASSATTWSSGNTIYF. As DNA, the CDR3 is TGTGCCAGCAGCGCAACCACATGGTCCTCTGGAAACACCATATATTTT.

This chain uses TRBV9 with TRBJ1-5; tentative D call: TRBD1 (6 bases). The CDR3 extends over 13 amino acids. The V gene lost 4 bases and the J gene lost 4 bases, with 9 bases spanning the gap. Germline V gene sequence: CDR1 SGDLS, CDR2 YYNGEE. The CDR3: CASSLQGNQPQHF. CDR3 nucleotide sequence: TGTGCCAGCAGCCTTCAGGGGAATCAGCCCCAGCATTTT.